This T cell receptor (beta chain) was retrieved from a study of blood T cell repertoires in COVID-19. Across the study: T cells, B-cell-depleted T cells, or PBMCs supplied cDNA or gDNA.

J gave up 2 bases and V 3 bases, and 14 bases lay outside the gene matches. There are 20 residues in the CDR3. Looked up from germline, CDR1 is LNHDA and CDR2 is SQIVND (reference sequence). Clones were sequenced by immunoSEQ multiplex PCR, and TCRdb holds only the in-frame ones, with some missing. The repertoire has 200,000 or so clones, 60% to 80% of them found once; the top ten carry roughly 17%. Sequencing input: peripheral blood. The V and J genes are TRBV19 and TRBJ2-3; 13 bases fit TRBD2. The sequence came from a man between 60 and 75 years old with active or convalescent COVID-19. The CDR3 DNA reads TGTGCCAGTAGTATTTGGGCTACCGGGACTAGCGGGATGGACACAGATACGCAGTATTTT. The encoded protein is CASSIWATGTSGMDTDTQYF.